Given below is one TCR beta chain in context. Its antigen is still unknown. The sample comes from a study of vaccination effects on CD4 cells after COVID-19. Broader study findings: Late after vaccination, infection- and vaccine-induced clones showed marked clonal contraction.

The data were produced by immunoSEQ multiplex PCR, yet TCRdb's version contains in-frame clones alone and is incomplete. Here the sample spans over 25,000 clones, 83% being singletons. Viral peptide pools were used in the ViraFEST assay to expand antigen-specific CD4+ T cells, and sequencing came afterward. Scientists isolated CD4+ T cells after a roughly 9-day culture period ended. Participants received two doses of either the BNT162b2 or mRNA-1273 vaccine. Vaccinated participants had no history of SARS-CoV-2 infection and tested negative for nucleocapsid antibodies. The receptor was isolated from a human donor who received a COVID-19 vaccine. Some clones in this sample may be carry-over from other donors' samples. The sample here was CD4+ T cells from PBMCs cultured with HCoV-NL63 spike peptides, taken after COVID-19 vaccination.

In nucleotides, the CDR3 is TGTGCCAGCAGCTCTGGGCGGGGGGCGAACACTGAAGCTTTCTTT. It codes for CASSSGRGANTEAFF. The rearrangement links TRBV7-8 to TRBJ1-1; TRBD1 might be the D (6 bases). This CDR3 comprises 15 residues. Germline CDR1 reads SGHVS; CDR2 reads FQNEAQ. The V and J ends lost 4 bases and 1 base respectively, with 13 bases between them.